These T cell receptor beta chains were read from a single sample in a study of blood T cell repertoires in COVID-19. Generated by immunoSEQ multiplex PCR, the TCRdb table keeps only in-frame clones and is missing some. The sample has over 40,000 clones; 83% are singletons. The sequenced material came from peripheral blood. These receptors were taken from a man between 35 and 55 years old with acute or convalescent COVID-19. The CDR3 runs from the conserved cysteine through the conserved F or W. A D gene is named only where the DNA matches it firmly. Expanded clones get a size class; other rows say once, few or many, or leave the size out.

clone size | J gene | D gene | V gene | CDR3 DNA | CDR3 protein
. | TRBJ1-2 | TRBD1 | TRBV2 | TGTGCCAGCAGTGACTACCGGGACAGAGATAACACCTTC | CASSDYRDRDNTF
. | TRBJ2-3 | . | TRBV2 | TGTGCCAGCAGTGAAGTTGGGGGGAGCACAGATACGCAGTATTTT | CASSEVGGSTDTQYF
. | TRBJ1-1 | . | TRBV9 | TGTGCCAGCAGCGTAGGTGGCGCGGGGGAATCCCAAAAGGCTTTCTTT | CASSVGGAGESQKAFF
once | TRBJ2-1 | TRBD2 | TRBV3-1/TRBV3-2 | TGTGCCAGCAGCCAGGAGGGTAGGGCTAGCGGGGGATATGAGCAGTTCTTC | CASSQEGRASGGYEQFF
. | TRBJ2-7 | TRBD2 | TRBV18 | TGTGCCAGCTCTACCGGGACTACCACCTACGAGCAGTACTTC | CASSTGTTTYEQYF
once | TRBJ2-7 | TRBD1 | TRBV2 | TGTGCCAGCAGCCAGGGGGTATGGGACTACGAGCAGTACTTC | CASSQGVWDYEQYF
. | TRBJ1-1 | . | TRBV5-6 | TGTGCCAGCAGCTTGACAGGGTTGAGGACTGAAGCTTTCTTT | CASSLTGLRTEAFF
once | TRBJ2-4 | TRBD1 | TRBV5-4 | TGTGCCAGCAGCTTGGGCGGAACAGGGGGAAACATTCAGTACTTC | CASSLGGTGGNIQYF
. | TRBJ1-6 | . | TRBV6-1 | TGTGCCAGCAGTGGTGGAGGATATGGACAGAGAGTGAATTCACCCCTCCACTTT | CASSGGGYGQRVNSPLHF
once | TRBJ1-2 | . | TRBV3-1/TRBV3-2 | TGTGCCAGCAGCCAGAGGACATATGGGTACACCTTC | CASSQRTYGYTF
. | TRBJ1-1 | . | TRBV27 | TGTGCCAGCAGTGCCTATTCGACAGGTAGTAACACTGAAGCTTTCTTT | CASSAYSTGSNTEAFF
once | TRBJ1-6 | . | TRBV19 | TGTGCCAGTAGATTTATCGTCGGGGATTCACCCCTCCACTTT | CASRFIVGDSPLHF
once | TRBJ1-5 | . | TRBV7-6 | TGTGCCAGCAGCTTAGCTGAGGAACAGCCCCAGCATTTT | CASSLAEEQPQHF